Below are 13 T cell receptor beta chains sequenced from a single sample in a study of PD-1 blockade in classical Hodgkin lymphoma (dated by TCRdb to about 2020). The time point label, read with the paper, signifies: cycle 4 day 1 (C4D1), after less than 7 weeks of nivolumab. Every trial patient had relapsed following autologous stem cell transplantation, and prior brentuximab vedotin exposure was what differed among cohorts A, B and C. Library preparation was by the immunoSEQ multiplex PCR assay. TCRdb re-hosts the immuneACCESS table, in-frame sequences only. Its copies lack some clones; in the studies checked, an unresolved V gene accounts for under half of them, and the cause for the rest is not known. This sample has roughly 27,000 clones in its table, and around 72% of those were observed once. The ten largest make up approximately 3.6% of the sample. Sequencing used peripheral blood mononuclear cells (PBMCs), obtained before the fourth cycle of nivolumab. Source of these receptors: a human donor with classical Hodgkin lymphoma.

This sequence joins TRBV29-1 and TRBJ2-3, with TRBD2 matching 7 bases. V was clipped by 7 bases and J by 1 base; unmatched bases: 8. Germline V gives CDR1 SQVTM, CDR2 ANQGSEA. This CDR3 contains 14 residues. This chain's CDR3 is CSAAWGGRTDTQYF. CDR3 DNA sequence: TGCAGCGCAGCGTGGGGGGGTCGCACAGATACGCAGTATTTT.

The CDR3 DNA is TGCAGCGGATCTGTAAGGACAGGCACAGATACGCAGTATTTT. Translated, it gives CSGSVRTGTDTQYF. The chain is built from TRBV29-1 and TRBJ2-3; D may be TRBD1 (6 bases). Germline V gene sequence: CDR1 SQVTM, CDR2 ANQGSEA. This CDR3 region has 14 residues. The V and J ends lost 7 bases and 1 base respectively, with 15 bases between them.

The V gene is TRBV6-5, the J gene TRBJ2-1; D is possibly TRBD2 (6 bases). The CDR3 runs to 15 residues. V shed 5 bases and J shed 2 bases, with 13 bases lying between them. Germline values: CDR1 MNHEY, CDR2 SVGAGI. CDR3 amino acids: CASSLRGGTYNEQFF. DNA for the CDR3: TGTGCCAGCAGTCTCCGGGGCGGGACCTACAATGAGCAGTTCTTC.

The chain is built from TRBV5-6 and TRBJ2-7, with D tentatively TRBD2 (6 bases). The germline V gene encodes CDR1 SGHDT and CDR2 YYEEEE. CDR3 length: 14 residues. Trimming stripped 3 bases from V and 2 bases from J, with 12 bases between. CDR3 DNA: TGTGCCAGCAGCTCGGGGCGCGGGGCCTACGAGCAGTACTTC. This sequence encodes CASSSGRGAYEQYF.

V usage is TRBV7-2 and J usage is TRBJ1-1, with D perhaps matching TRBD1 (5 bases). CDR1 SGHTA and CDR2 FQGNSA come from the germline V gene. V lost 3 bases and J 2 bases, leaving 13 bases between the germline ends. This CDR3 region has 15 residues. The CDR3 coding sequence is TGTGCCAGCAGCTTTACCAGGGTACTAAACACTGAAGCTTTCTTT. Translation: CASSFTRVLNTEAFF.

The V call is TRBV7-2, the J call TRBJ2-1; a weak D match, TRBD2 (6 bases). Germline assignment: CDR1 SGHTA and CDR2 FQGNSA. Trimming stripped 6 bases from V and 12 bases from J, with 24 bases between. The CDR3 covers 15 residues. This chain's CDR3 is CASRPESAGPALQFF. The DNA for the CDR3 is TGTGCCAGCAGGCCCGAATCCGCGGGACCGGCTTTGCAGTTCTTC.

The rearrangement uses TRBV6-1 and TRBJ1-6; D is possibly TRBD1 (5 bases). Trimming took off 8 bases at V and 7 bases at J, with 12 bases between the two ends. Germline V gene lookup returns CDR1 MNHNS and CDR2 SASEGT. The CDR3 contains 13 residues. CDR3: CASATAGNSPLHF. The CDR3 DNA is TGTGCCAGCGCCACCGCAGGGAATTCACCCCTCCACTTT.

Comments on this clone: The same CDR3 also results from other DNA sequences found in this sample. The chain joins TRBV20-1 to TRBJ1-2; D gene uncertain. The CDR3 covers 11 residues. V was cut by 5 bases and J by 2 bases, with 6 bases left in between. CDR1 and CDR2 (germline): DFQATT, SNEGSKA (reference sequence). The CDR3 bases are TGCAGTGCTCCTGAGAACTATGGCTACACCTTC. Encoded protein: CSAPENYGYTF.

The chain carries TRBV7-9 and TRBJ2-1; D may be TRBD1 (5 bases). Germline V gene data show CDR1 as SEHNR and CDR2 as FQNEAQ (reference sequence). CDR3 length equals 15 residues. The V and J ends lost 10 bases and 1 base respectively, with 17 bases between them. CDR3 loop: CATSQAKGSYNEQFF. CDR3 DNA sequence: TGTGCCACCTCCCAGGCGAAGGGGTCCTACAATGAGCAGTTCTTC.

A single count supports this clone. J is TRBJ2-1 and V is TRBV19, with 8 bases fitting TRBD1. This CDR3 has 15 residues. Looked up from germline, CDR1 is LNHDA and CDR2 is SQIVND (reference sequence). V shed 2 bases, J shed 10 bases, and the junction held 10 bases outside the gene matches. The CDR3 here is CASSIRSTGAGEQFF. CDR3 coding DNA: TGTGCCAGTAGTATAAGGTCGACAGGGGCAGGAGAGCAGTTCTTC. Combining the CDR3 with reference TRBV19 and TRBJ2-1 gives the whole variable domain DGGITQSPKYLFRKEGQNVTLSCEQNLNHDAMYWYRQDPGQGLRLIYYSQIVNDFQKGDIAEGYSVSREKKESFPLTVTSAQKNPTAFYLCASSIRSTGAGEQFFGPGTRLTVL.

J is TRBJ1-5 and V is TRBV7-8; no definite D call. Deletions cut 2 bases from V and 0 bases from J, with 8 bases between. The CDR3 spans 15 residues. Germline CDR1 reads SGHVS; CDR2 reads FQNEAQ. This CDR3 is CASSLTSYSNQPQHF. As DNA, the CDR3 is TGTGCCAGCAGCTTAACAAGCTATAGCAATCAGCCCCAGCATTTT.

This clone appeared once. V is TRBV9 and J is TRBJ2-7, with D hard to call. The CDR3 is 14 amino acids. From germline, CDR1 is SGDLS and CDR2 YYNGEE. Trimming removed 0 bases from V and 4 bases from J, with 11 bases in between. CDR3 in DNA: TGTGCCAGCAGCGTAGACAGCCAGCAGTACGAGCAGTACTTC. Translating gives CASSVDSQQYEQYF.

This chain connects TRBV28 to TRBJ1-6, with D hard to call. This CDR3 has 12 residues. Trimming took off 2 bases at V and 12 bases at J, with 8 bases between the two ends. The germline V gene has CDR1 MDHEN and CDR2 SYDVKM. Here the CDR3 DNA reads TGTGCCAGCAGTTTACGTACGTTACCCCTCCACTTT. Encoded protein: CASSLRTLPLHF.